The source of this T cell receptor (beta chain) is a study of shared clonotypes between healthy human individuals. Study summary: Those who served as donors were a couple of women and three men between the ages of 18 and 49.

The authors loaded 200 ng DNA, 27,000 or so T cell genomes, into sorted-subset replicate PCRs. In the original processing: ImmunoSEQ supplied junction-only sequences lacking quality scores, so filtering was different. Profiling relied on immunoSEQ multiplex PCR, and the TCRdb table lists in-frame clones only, not all of them. V and J calls and clone size are copied from that table; D and trimming were computed from the DNA. The profile shows over 1.5 million clones, 98% of them singletons. This clone occurred once. CDR1 SQVTM and CDR2 ANQGSEA come from the germline V gene. CDR3 size: 14 residues. Deletions cut 4 bases from V and 0 bases from J, with 9 bases between.

The sequence was collected from a young man in good health. The J gene is TRBJ2-2, the V gene TRBV29-1, with D tentatively TRBD1 (5 bases). Material: naive CD4+ T cells sorted from blood. Specified subset: CD45RA+ positively selected. The CDR3 nucleotides are TGCAGCGTTGCCTCCAGGGCGAACACCGGGGAGCTGTTTTTT. The encoded protein is CSVASRANTGELFF.